What follows are 5 T cell receptor beta chains derived from one specimen sequenced in a study of blood T cell repertoires in COVID-19. Some clones are missing from TCRdb's copy, which holds only in-frame ones; the method was immunoSEQ multiplex PCR. The data show some 180,000 clones, about 80% seen once. Sequencing input: peripheral blood. The receptors come from a man between 65 and 79 years old with active or convalescent COVID-19.

This clone was seen more than once but under ten times. This rearrangement joins TRBV28 to TRBJ1-1; D possibly corresponds to TRBD1 (5 bases). CDR3 length: 12 amino acids. The ends were cut back, 5 bases at V and 3 bases at J, with 7 bases in the middle. Germline V gene lookup returns CDR1 MDHEN and CDR2 SYDVKM. The CDR3 nucleotides read TGTGCCAGCAGTCCAGGGTACACTGAAGCTTTCTTT. Translation gives CASSPGYTEAFF.

This chain links TRBV7-9 with TRBJ2-2; D is possibly TRBD2 (5 bases). The germline CDR1 and CDR2 sequences are SEHNR and FQNEAQ (reference sequence). The V and J ends lost 5 bases and 5 bases respectively, with 18 bases between them. The length of the CDR3 is 16 residues. CDR3 loop: CASSPPGPSGTGELFF. The CDR3, as DNA: TGTGCCAGCAGCCCCCCGGGCCCTTCGGGAACCGGGGAGCTGTTTTTT.

There are a few counts of this clone. The chain joins TRBV2 to TRBJ1-2; 7 bases match TRBD1. The CDR3 is made up of 16 amino acids. J was trimmed by 2 bases and V by 4 bases; bases with no gene match: 10. Germline loops: CDR1 SNHLY, CDR2 FYNNEI. In DNA, the CDR3 is TGTGCCAGCAGTGGGGCCGTGACAGGGCTAAACTATGGCTACACCTTC. This codes for CASSGAVTGLNYGYTF.

The J gene is TRBJ1-4, the V gene TRBV18; 8 nucleotides agree with TRBD1. V was clipped by 6 bases and J by 5 bases; unmatched bases: 8. Germline V gene data show CDR1 as KGHSH and CDR2 as LQKENI. CDR3 length: 15 amino acids. The CDR3 region is CASSDRDRTNEKLFF. CDR3 coding DNA: TGTGCCAGCTCGGACCGGGACAGGACGAATGAAAAACTGTTTTTT.

The V call is TRBV6-1, the J call TRBJ2-3; 11 nucleotides match TRBD2. The CDR3 runs 18 residues. The J segment lost 0 bases and the V segment lost 3 bases, leaving 8 bases of the junction unmatched. Germline V lookup: CDR1 MNHNS, CDR2 SASEGT. The DNA for the CDR3 is TGTGCCAGCAGTGACGCACGAATAGCGGGAGGGAGCACAGATACGCAGTATTTT. It translates to CASSDARIAGGSTDTQYF.